The 4 T cell receptor beta chains in this list originate from one sample, sequenced in a study of blood T cell repertoires in COVID-19. Profiled with immunoSEQ multiplex PCR; TCRdb holds only in-frame clones, not every one. The sample has about 270,000 clones, more than 85% seen once. Sequenced material: peripheral blood. The receptor source for this set is a person between 18 and 30 years old with COVID-19, enrolled during active disease.

The rearrangement links TRBV30 to TRBJ1-3; D possibly corresponds to TRBD1 (6 bases). V lost 3 bases and J 4 bases, leaving 22 bases between the germline ends. Germline-derived CDR1 and CDR2 are GTSNPN and SVGIG (reference sequence). This CDR3 has 17 amino acids. The CDR3 loop reads CAWRDTRGGGPGNTIYF. Written as DNA, the CDR3 is TGTGCCTGGAGGGATACCCGTGGCGGGGGGCCCGGAAACACCATATATTTT.

The J gene is TRBJ1-4, the V gene TRBV11-2; D may be TRBD1 (6 bases). V lost 5 bases and J lost 4, with 17 bases in between. From germline, CDR1 is SGHAT and CDR2 FQNNGV. This CDR3 spans 16 amino acids. The CDR3 region is CASSPGTLTSNEKLFF. In DNA form, the CDR3 reads TGTGCCAGCAGCCCCGGGACACTTACTAGTAATGAAAAACTGTTTTTT. Drawing the rest from reference TRBV11-2 and TRBJ1-4, the complete variable domain is EAGVAQSPRYKIIEKRQSVAFWCNPISGHATLYWYQQILGQGPKLLIQFQNNGVVDDSQLPKDRFSAERLKGVDSTLKIQPAKLEDSAVYLCASSPGTLTSNEKLFFGSGTQLSVL.

The rearrangement joins TRBV25-1 to TRBJ2-7; tentatively, D is TRBD1 (6 bases). V was shortened by 7 bases and J by 4 bases, with 17 bases between the two germline ends. The CDR3 loop spans 14 amino acids. The V gene's germline CDR1 is MGHDK and CDR2 SYGVNS. The CDR3 spells CASMTATGDYEQYF. CDR3 sequence (DNA): TGTGCCAGCATGACCGCGACAGGAGATTACGAGCAGTACTTC.

The chain employs TRBV5-1 and TRBJ2-7, with TRBD1 matching over 7 bases. The CDR3 runs to 15 residues. Unmatched junction bases numbered 9, after V lost 2 bases and J lost 4 bases. Germline V gene sequence: CDR1 SGHRS, CDR2 YFSETQ. The chain's CDR3 is CASSLTTGLGYEQYF. As DNA, the CDR3 is TGCGCCAGCAGCTTAACGACAGGGTTAGGGTACGAGCAGTACTTC. Complete variable domain (other parts from reference TRBV5-1 and TRBJ2-7): KAGVTQTPRYLIKTRGQQVTLSCSPISGHRSVSWYQQTPGQGLQFLFEYFSETQRNKGNFPGRFSGRQFSNSRSEMNVSTLELGDSALYLCASSLTTGLGYEQYFGPGTRLTVT.